A selection of T cell receptor beta chains follows, all from one sample in a study of T-cell reconstitution after alpha-beta-depleted transplantation in children. A single record per CDR3 protein comes from TCRdb applying MiXCR to the PCR reads. Among tens of thousands of distinct CDR3 sequences, 5% to 7% were seen once, and the ten largest hold 27%. Sequenced material: peripheral blood, taken 60 days after TCRalphabeta/CD19-depleted stem cell transplant. Receptors were obtained from a child younger than two who had a stem cell transplant for acute myeloid leukemia, so the T cells may come from the graft donor. CDR3s include the opening cysteine and the closing phenylalanine or tryptophan. D genes are given only for firm matches. Size is omitted from some rows. Given values are once, few, many or a class for expanded clones.

j_gene: TRBJ2-7
abundance: many
v_gene: TRBV5-1
d_gene: .
CDR3nt: TGCGCCAGTTCTGGACACTCCTACGAGCAGTACTTC
CDR3aa: CASSGHSYEQYF

j_gene: TRBJ2-2
abundance: many
v_gene: TRBV4-3
d_gene: .
CDR3nt: TGCGCCAGCAGCCAAGATAGTGGCTCCGCCGGGGAGCTGTTTTTT
CDR3aa: CASSQDSGSAGELFF

j_gene: TRBJ2-7
abundance: many
v_gene: TRBV5-1
d_gene: .
CDR3nt: TGCGCCAGCAGCTCAAGACTTACGGGCCCCTACGAGCAGTACTTC
CDR3aa: CASSSRLTGPYEQYF

j_gene: TRBJ1-6
abundance: many
v_gene: TRBV4-3
d_gene: .
CDR3nt: TGCGCCAGCAGCCCGGACCGACCCTCCTATAATTCACCCCTCCACTTT
CDR3aa: CASSPDRPSYNSPLHF

j_gene: TRBJ2-5
abundance: many
v_gene: TRBV20-1
d_gene: TRBD1
CDR3nt: TGCAGTGCTACCCCCGGGACAGGGGAAGAGACCCAGTACTTC
CDR3aa: CSATPGTGEETQYF

j_gene: TRBJ2-7
abundance: many
v_gene: TRBV29-1
d_gene: TRBD2
CDR3nt: TGCAGCGTTGAAGATTCCACAGCGACTAGCGGGAAACCCTACGAGCAGTACTTC
CDR3aa: CSVEDSTATSGKPYEQYF

j_gene: TRBJ2-7
abundance: many
v_gene: TRBV4-3
d_gene: .
CDR3nt: TGCGCCAGCAGCCCCGAGTCTCGCTCCTACGAGCAGTACTTC
CDR3aa: CASSPESRSYEQYF

j_gene: TRBJ1-4
abundance: many
v_gene: TRBV6-5
d_gene: TRBD1
CDR3nt: TGTGCCAGCAGTTCCCCCGGACAGGGAGAAGAAAAACTGTTTTTT
CDR3aa: CASSSPGQGEEKLFF

j_gene: TRBJ2-7
abundance: many
v_gene: TRBV7-9
d_gene: .
CDR3nt: TGTGCCAGCAGCTCTAGGGGACGCCGCGAGCAGTACTTC
CDR3aa: CASSSRGRREQYF

j_gene: TRBJ2-3
abundance: .
v_gene: TRBV5-4
d_gene: .
CDR3nt: TGTGCCAGCAGCCCGGGAGTAAGCCCCAATACGCAGTATTTT
CDR3aa: CASSPGVSPNTQYF

j_gene: TRBJ2-3
abundance: many
v_gene: TRBV11-3
d_gene: .
CDR3nt: TGTGCCAGCAGCCCCGTTTCCACAGATACGCAGTATTTT
CDR3aa: CASSPVSTDTQYF

j_gene: TRBJ1-2
abundance: many
v_gene: TRBV11-2
d_gene: .
CDR3nt: TGTGCCAGCAGCATGGACGGCCTTAACCACTATGGCTACACCTTC
CDR3aa: CASSMDGLNHYGYTF

j_gene: TRBJ1-5
abundance: many
v_gene: TRBV12-3/TRBV12-4
d_gene: .
CDR3nt: TGTGCCAGCACCTACGGTCTTCCCAATCAGCCCCAGCATTTT
CDR3aa: CASTYGLPNQPQHF

j_gene: TRBJ2-3
abundance: many
v_gene: TRBV29-1
d_gene: TRBD2
CDR3nt: TGCAGCGGATTAACTAGCGGTTCTAGGGGCACGCAGTATTTT
CDR3aa: CSGLTSGSRGTQYF

j_gene: TRBJ2-2
abundance: .
v_gene: TRBV4-2
d_gene: .
CDR3nt: TGTGCCAGCAGCCCGTTGCGATCCCGACGGGAGCTGTTTTTT
CDR3aa: CASSPLRSRRELFF

j_gene: TRBJ2-3
abundance: medium-sized
v_gene: TRBV14
d_gene: .
CDR3nt: TGTGCCAGCAGCCAAGCAGGGTGGGACACAGATACGCAGTATTTT
CDR3aa: CASSQAGWDTDTQYF

j_gene: TRBJ2-1
abundance: many
v_gene: TRBV20-1
d_gene: .
CDR3nt: TGCAGTGCTAGTGGGTCTTCGGATGCCTCCTACAATGAGCAGTTCTTC
CDR3aa: CSASGSSDASYNEQFF

j_gene: TRBJ2-2
abundance: many
v_gene: TRBV6-5
d_gene: .
CDR3nt: TGTGCCAGCAGTTACTCCCCAGGGGGGGGCACCGGGGAGCTGTTTTTT
CDR3aa: CASSYSPGGGTGELFF

j_gene: TRBJ1-5
abundance: few
v_gene: TRBV5-1
d_gene: .
CDR3nt: TGCGCCAGCAGCTTGGGGGGGGCGGGCAATCAGCCCCAGCATTTT
CDR3aa: CASSLGGAGNQPQHF

j_gene: TRBJ2-7
abundance: many
v_gene: TRBV14
d_gene: .
CDR3nt: TGTGCCAGCAGCCAATACAGGGTTCACGAGCAGTACTTC
CDR3aa: CASSQYRVHEQYF

j_gene: TRBJ2-5
abundance: many
v_gene: TRBV10-3
d_gene: .
CDR3nt: TGTGCCATCAATCAACCCCTCGAGAGGCAAGAGACCCAGTACTTC
CDR3aa: CAINQPLERQETQYF

j_gene: TRBJ2-4
abundance: many
v_gene: TRBV6-5
d_gene: .
CDR3nt: TGTGCCAGCAGTTTTCTAGTGGGACCAGCCAAAAACATTCAGTACTTC
CDR3aa: CASSFLVGPAKNIQYF

j_gene: TRBJ2-5
abundance: many
v_gene: TRBV20-1
d_gene: .
CDR3nt: TGCAGTGCTAGCCCGGAAATACAACGCCAAGAGACCCAGTACTTC
CDR3aa: CSASPEIQRQETQYF

j_gene: TRBJ2-1
abundance: .
v_gene: TRBV7-9
d_gene: .
CDR3nt: TGTGCCAGCAGCTTTGGCGGGACGGAGCAGTTCTTC
CDR3aa: CASSFGGTEQFF

j_gene: TRBJ2-2
abundance: many
v_gene: TRBV6-1
d_gene: TRBD1
CDR3nt: TGTGCCAGCAGGGAGGGACAGGTATATCTCGCGAACACCGGGGAGCTGTTTTTT
CDR3aa: CASREGQVYLANTGELFF

j_gene: TRBJ2-3
abundance: many
v_gene: TRBV9
d_gene: TRBD2
CDR3nt: TGTGCCAGCAGCGTAGGGCCAGCGGGAGGCGCAGATACGCAGTATTTT
CDR3aa: CASSVGPAGGADTQYF

j_gene: TRBJ1-2
abundance: few
v_gene: TRBV7-2
d_gene: .
CDR3nt: TGTGCCAGCACCCCCAGGGGCACAACTAACTATGGCTACACCTTC
CDR3aa: CASTPRGTTNYGYTF

j_gene: TRBJ1-5
abundance: many
v_gene: TRBV12-3/TRBV12-4
d_gene: .
CDR3nt: TGTGCCAGCAGTTTACCGGGACCGAACCATAGCAATCAGCCCCAGCATTTT
CDR3aa: CASSLPGPNHSNQPQHF

j_gene: TRBJ2-3
abundance: many
v_gene: TRBV14
d_gene: .
CDR3nt: TGTGCCAGCAGCCCGGACATCACAGATACGCAGTATTTT
CDR3aa: CASSPDITDTQYF

j_gene: TRBJ2-1
abundance: many
v_gene: TRBV20-1
d_gene: TRBD2
CDR3nt: TGCAGTGCTTCTTCACCCTATAGCGGGAGAAGGAATGAGCAGTTCTTC
CDR3aa: CSASSPYSGRRNEQFF

j_gene: TRBJ2-3
abundance: many
v_gene: TRBV4-3
d_gene: .
CDR3nt: TGCGCCAGCAGCCAAGTTCAGGTTAACACAGATACGCAGTATTTT
CDR3aa: CASSQVQVNTDTQYF

j_gene: TRBJ2-5
abundance: many
v_gene: TRBV18
d_gene: .
CDR3nt: TGTGCCAGCTCACCCGCGCGGCAAGAGACCCAGTACTTC
CDR3aa: CASSPARQETQYF

j_gene: TRBJ1-2
abundance: many
v_gene: TRBV28
d_gene: .
CDR3nt: TGTGCCAGCAGGGCGGCGAACTATGGCTACACCTTC
CDR3aa: CASRAANYGYTF

j_gene: TRBJ1-1
abundance: many
v_gene: TRBV4-3
d_gene: .
CDR3nt: TGCGCCAGCAGCCAAGATATCGGGGAAGGGGGCACTGAAGCTTTCTTT
CDR3aa: CASSQDIGEGGTEAFF

j_gene: TRBJ2-7
abundance: many
v_gene: TRBV7-8
d_gene: .
CDR3nt: TGTGCCAGCAGCCCCCGGCGGGGCTCCTACGAGCAGTACTTC
CDR3aa: CASSPRRGSYEQYF

j_gene: TRBJ2-2
abundance: medium-sized
v_gene: TRBV4-1
d_gene: .
CDR3nt: TGCGCCAGCAGCCAAGGACACGGAACTAGGGAGCTGTTTTTT
CDR3aa: CASSQGHGTRELFF

j_gene: TRBJ2-5
abundance: many
v_gene: TRBV12-3/TRBV12-4
d_gene: TRBD2
CDR3nt: TGTGCCAGCAGTTTACTGGGTAGCGGGGCACGCCAAGAGACCCAGTACTTC
CDR3aa: CASSLLGSGARQETQYF

j_gene: TRBJ2-2
abundance: many
v_gene: TRBV4-1
d_gene: TRBD1
CDR3nt: TGCGCCAGCAGCCAAGACCACCGGGACAGGGAGGTCGGGGAGCTGTTTTTT
CDR3aa: CASSQDHRDREVGELFF

j_gene: TRBJ2-5
abundance: many
v_gene: TRBV7-9
d_gene: .
CDR3nt: TGTGCCAGCGGAGGGATGCCAGAGACCCAGTACTTC
CDR3aa: CASGGMPETQYF

j_gene: TRBJ1-2
abundance: many
v_gene: TRBV28
d_gene: .
CDR3nt: TGTGCCAGCAGTTTATTGGGGGATTATGGCTACACCTTC
CDR3aa: CASSLLGDYGYTF

j_gene: TRBJ1-2
abundance: many
v_gene: TRBV6-5
d_gene: .
CDR3nt: TGTGCCAGCAGTTACTCGAAGGGAGCTGATGGCTACACCTTC
CDR3aa: CASSYSKGADGYTF

j_gene: TRBJ2-7
abundance: .
v_gene: TRBV2
d_gene: .
CDR3nt: TGTGCCGGCCGGGGGCTTTCCTACGAGCAGTACTTC
CDR3aa: CAGRGLSYEQYF

j_gene: TRBJ1-4
abundance: many
v_gene: TRBV6-5
d_gene: .
CDR3nt: TGTGCCAGCAGTTCGCTAGGGGGTTCCAATGAAAAACTGTTTTTT
CDR3aa: CASSSLGGSNEKLFF

j_gene: TRBJ1-2
abundance: medium-sized
v_gene: TRBV7-8
d_gene: TRBD1
CDR3nt: TGTGCCAGCAGCTTTGACAGGGGAGGGTATGGCTACACCTTC
CDR3aa: CASSFDRGGYGYTF